This T cell receptor beta chain emerged from a study of blood T cell repertoires in COVID-19. As for the study in general: PBMCs, B-cell-depleted T cells, or T cells were the source of the cDNA or gDNA that made up the material.

As handled by the study authors: Reference gene primer amplification yielded estimated nucleated cell counts. This table comes from immunoSEQ multiplex PCR, and its TCRdb copy is limited to in-frame clones, with some not included. From that table come the V and J calls and clone size; the DNA was used to work out D and trimming. The table records 200,000 or so clones, about nine tenths of them present only once. The CDR3 length is 15 residues. Germline V gene sequence: CDR1 SEHNR, CDR2 FQNEAQ (reference sequence). J lost 4 bases, V lost 6 bases, and 10 bases had no gene match. The sequenced sample consisted of PBMCs or T cells enriched from blood (not recorded which). This chain uses TRBV7-9 with TRBJ1-1; 8 bases line up with TRBD1. The TCR was taken from a woman in her 40s with acute COVID-19. This CDR3 reads CASRDQTGAATEAFF. For the CDR3, the DNA is TGTGCCAGCAGGGACCAGACAGGGGCGGCCACTGAAGCTTTCTTT.